Below, 9 T cell receptor beta chains from the same sample are listed, as sequenced in a study of shared clonotypes between healthy human individuals (dated by TCRdb to 2020 to 2022). The library was produced with the immunoSEQ multiplex PCR assay. TCRdb retrieved this table from immuneACCESS and kept in-frame rearrangements only. Not all clones are present; in checked studies, unresolved V genes account for under half, and no reason is known for the remainder. For this sample there are hundreds of thousands of clones; approximately 73% appear just once. The top ten hold more than 1.5% of the sample. Sequencing was carried out using memory CD4+ T cells sorted from blood. This sample's cell subset or site label indicates: CD45RA-negative fraction. Every receptor here comes from a woman in her thirties in good health.

The gene calls are TRBV5-1 and TRBJ2-5; D is undetermined. Germline V lookup: CDR1 SGHRS, CDR2 YFSETQ. The CDR3 runs 15 residues. The V end was cut by 1 base, the J end by 1 base, with 11 bases between. The DNA of the CDR3 is TGCGCCAGCAGCTTGTATAAGCGAGCCCAAGAGACCCAGTACTTC. It translates to CASSLYKRAQETQYF. The full variable domain, completed using reference TRBV5-1 and TRBJ2-5, is KAGVTQTPRYLIKTRGQQVTLSCSPISGHRSVSWYQQTPGQGLQFLFEYFSETQRNKGNFPGRFSGRQFSNSRSEMNVSTLELGDSALYLCASSLYKRAQETQYFGPGTRLLVL.

The table lists this clone with a count of one. The rearrangement uses TRBV6-1 and TRBJ2-5; no firm D call. V was cut by 1 base and J by 2 bases, with 11 bases left in between. Germline loops: CDR1 MNHNS, CDR2 SASEGT. The CDR3 is 15 amino acids. The CDR3 DNA is TGTGCCAGCAGTGAAGGTTTTGGGAAACAAGAGACCCAGTACTTC. Translated: CASSEGFGKQETQYF.

There are a few counts of this clone. The chain is built from TRBV6-1 and TRBJ2-3; D is uncertain. V was cut by 5 bases and J by 10 bases, with 7 bases left in between. The CDR3 contains 10 residues. Germline CDR1 MNHNS, CDR2 SASEGT. The DNA of the CDR3 is TGTGCCAGCAGTTATAAGGCGCAGTATTTT. It codes for CASSYKAQYF.

The V and J genes are TRBV27 and TRBJ2-7; perhaps TRBD1 as D (5 bases). The germline CDR1 and CDR2 sequences are MNHEY and SMNVEV (reference sequence). This CDR3 spans 15 amino acids. Trimming took off 2 bases at V and 5 bases at J, with 16 bases between the two ends. The CDR3 DNA reads as TGTGCCAGCAGTTTAAGGGCAGGGTGGAACAACGAGCAGTACTTC. Translating gives CASSLRAGWNNEQYF.

This clone was picked up one time. CDR3 nucleotide sequence: TGTGCCAGCAGTGAAGCGCTAGCGGGGGTCCGTGAGTTCTTC. Translating gives CASSEALAGVREFF. V usage is TRBV2 and J usage is TRBJ2-1, with 10 bases fitting TRBD2. This CDR3 is built from 14 residues. Germline CDR1 SNHLY, CDR2 FYNNEI. V lost 0 bases and J lost 14; bases outside the gene matches: 7.

The V gene is TRBV7-9, the J gene TRBJ1-1; no definite D call. Germline V gene lookup returns CDR1 SEHNR and CDR2 FQNEAQ (reference sequence). Between the trimmed V and J ends, which lost 0 bases and 2 bases, there was a span of 10 bases. The CDR3 sequence is 15 residues long. CDR3 sequence: CASSLAPGVNTEAFF. In DNA form, the CDR3 reads TGTGCCAGCAGCTTAGCGCCCGGGGTCAACACTGAAGCTTTCTTT.

This rearrangement joins TRBV4-2 to TRBJ2-5; D may match TRBD1 or TRBD2 (6 bases each). The V end lost 1 base, the J end lost 6 bases, and 12 bases lay between the germline ends. CDR1 and CDR2 from the germline V gene are LGHNA and YNFKEQ. This CDR3 comprises 14 residues. This chain's CDR3 is CASSQGPRGQTQYF. In nucleotides, the CDR3 is TGTGCCAGCAGCCAAGGGCCTCGGGGGCAGACCCAGTACTTC.

The rearrangement uses TRBV6-1 and TRBJ2-5; D is perhaps TRBD1 (5 bases). CDR1 and CDR2 (germline): MNHNS, SASEGT. V lost 0 bases and J 7 bases, leaving 30 bases between the germline ends. The CDR3 runs 20 residues. CDR3 nucleotides: TGTGCCAGCAGTGAAGCGCTTCGGTGGGGTGGGGCGGCCAATTACGTGACCCAGTACTTC. Translated: CASSEALRWGGAANYVTQYF.

This clone turned up a few times. In DNA, the CDR3 is TGTGCCAGCAGCCAAGATCCCCAGGGGTACAACAATGAGCAGTTCTTC. It encodes CASSQDPQGYNNEQFF. V gene TRBV4-2 combines with J gene TRBJ2-1; possible D gene TRBD1, 6 bases. The ends were cut back, 0 bases at V and 5 bases at J, with 14 bases in the middle. The CDR3 consists of 16 residues. In germline, CDR1 is LGHNA, CDR2 YNFKEQ.